The 23 T cell receptor beta chains in this list originate from one sample, sequenced in a study of tumor-infiltrating lymphocytes in primary liver carcinoma. The authors made TCR beta cDNA from approximately 500 ng total RNA with a constant-region primer. Libraries of TCR beta came from three nested multiplex PCR rounds with slightly modified ARM-PCR. Running about 11 cycles apiece, the first two PCR rounds relied on TRBV1-TRBV30 forward primers together with a C-beta reverse primer. TCRdb re-called the multiplex PCR reads through MiXCR, storing one row per CDR3 protein. The top ten hold roughly 6.4% of the sample, which has about 200,000 distinct CDR3 sequences, about 65% seen once. The source of the blood RNA was unsorted whole blood, and germline DNA was extracted as well. Sequencing input: peripheral blood. The receptors come from a woman aged 55-75 years with primary liver carcinoma and hepatitis B virus infection.

V usage is TRBV11-3 and J usage is TRBJ2-3, with TRBD2 as a possible D gene (5 bases). The CDR3 runs 15 residues. Germline loops: CDR1 SGHNT, CDR2 YENEEA. V dropped 1 base and J dropped 15 bases, with 23 bases sitting between them. This CDR3 reads CASSLARNQRDMQYF. The CDR3 DNA is TGTGCCAGCAGCTTAGCGAGGAACCAACGGGATATGCAATATTTT.

This clonotype was recorded many times. This chain links TRBV10-2 with TRBJ2-5, with TRBD2 identical over 14 bases. Germline CDR1 is WSHSY and CDR2 is SAAADI. Losses at the gene ends were 2 bases for V and 1 base for J; bases not matched to a gene: 3. This CDR3 has 17 residues. The CDR3 loop is CASSEGLAGGGQETQYF. The CDR3 nucleotides read TGCGCCAGCAGTGAGGGACTAGCGGGAGGAGGCCAAGAGACCCAGTACTTC.

This clonotype was detected a few times. The chain employs TRBV10-3 and TRBJ1-1; D unresolved. Germline V gene lookup returns CDR1 ENHRY and CDR2 SYGVKD. Trimming shortened V by 10 bases and J by 5 bases, and 17 bases separated the two germline ends. The CDR3 contains 13 residues. CDR3 DNA: TGTGCCAGCCGGAGAGGGTCAGAGACTGAAGCTTTCTTT. This codes for CASRRGSETEAFF.

Notes on this clonotype: A read error may be the cause here, since a much bigger clone is one base away. CDR3 nucleotides: TGCAGAGTGAGACTAGGACTGTACACCGGGGAGCTGTTTTTT. Encoded protein: CRVRLGLYTGELFF. The chain is built from TRBV29-1 and TRBJ2-2; possible D gene TRBD2, 6 bases. Looked up from germline, CDR1 is SQVTM and CDR2 is ANQGSEA. There are 14 residues in the CDR3.

Points on this clonotype: A read error is likely, as this CDR3 ends without the conserved phenylalanine or tryptophan. The chain recombines TRBV11-3 with TRBJ2-5; TRBD1 agrees at 10 bases. The CDR3 is 14 residues long. The germline V gene encodes CDR1 SGHNT and CDR2 YENEEA. CDR3 residues: CVSSSTGGQGTQYL. The CDR3 coding sequence is TGTGTCAGCAGCTCGACAGGGGGCCAAGGGACCCAGTACCTC.

This clonotype was seen a handful of times. The junction differs from germline at one of its ends, possibly a read error. This chain links TRBV11-2 with TRBJ2-3; D not resolved. The CDR3 consists of 12 residues. Germline lookup yields CDR1 SGHAT and CDR2 FQNNGV. The CDR3 sequence is CASSPWTDAQYF. The CDR3 DNA follows: TGTGCCAGCAGCCCCTGGACGGATGCGCAATATTTT.

Many counts were recorded for this clonotype. The genes are TRBV7-8 and TRBJ2-1; perhaps TRBD2 as D (6 bases). Germline V gene data show CDR1 as SGHVS and CDR2 as FQNEAQ. V was clipped by 5 bases and J by 5 bases, with 19 bases between them. The CDR3 contains 16 residues. The CDR3 bases are TGTGCCAGCAGCCGTTACTTGGGAGGTTCCGACAATGAGCAGTTCTTC. Translated: CASSRYLGGSDNEQFF.

About this clonotype: The CDR3 carries no conserved terminal phenylalanine or tryptophan, so it likely arises from a read error. This chain links TRBV29-1 with TRBJ1-1; D is ambiguous. In germline, CDR1 is SQVTM, CDR2 ANQGSEA. The CDR3 loop spans 10 amino acids. V shed 7 bases and J shed 4 bases, with 7 bases lying between them. The CDR3 region is CSASSTEAFL. The CDR3 DNA reads TGCAGCGCCTCGTCCACTGAAGCTTTCCTT.

A remark on this clonotype: A much bigger clone sits one base away, suggesting this may be a read error. This chain connects TRBV5-1 to TRBJ2-5; the match to TRBD1 covers 8 bases. Germline CDR1 is SGHRS and CDR2 is YFSETQ. The CDR3 has 15 amino acids. CDR3 bases: TGCGCCAGCCATTGGACAGGGAGGTTTAAGGAGACCAAGTACTTC. Protein: CASHWTGRFKETKYF.

This rearrangement joins TRBV7-9 to TRBJ1-1, with TRBD1 matching 7 bases. Germline trimming cut 5 bases from V and 0 bases from J; bases unmatched to any gene: 12. Germline V CDR1 and CDR2: SEHNR, FQNEAQ (reference sequence). CDR3 length: 17 residues. The CDR3 spells CASSPSGGVGMNTEAFF. DNA of the CDR3: TGTGCCAGCAGCCCTTCAGGGGGGGTGGGTATGAACACTGAAGCTTTCTTT.

Note on this clonotype: One end of the junction varies from germline; a read error may be responsible. The chain carries TRBV11-2 and TRBJ1-2; no clear D. Per the germline V gene, CDR1 is SGHAT and CDR2 is FQNNGV. This CDR3 contains 12 residues. The CDR3 coding sequence is TGTGCCAGCAGCTTAGTAGTCCATGGCTACACATTC. It specifies CASSLVVHGYTF.

With regard to this clonotype: It may be a read error: a sequence one base away is much more abundant. The CDR3 here is CASRTLPSSCNEQFF. CDR3 nucleotide sequence: TGTGCCAGCAGAACGCTCCCGAGCTCCTGCAATGAGCAGTTCTTC. V gene TRBV6-5 combines with J gene TRBJ2-1; D not certain. The CDR3 has 15 residues. CDR1 is MNHEY, CDR2 SVGAGI, per germline.

With respect to this clonotype: The CDR3 does not close with the conserved phenylalanine or tryptophan, likely indicating a read error. The J gene is TRBJ2-1, the V gene TRBV11-1; the D gene is possibly TRBD1 (5 bases). The V and J ends lost 1 base and 10 bases respectively, with 8 bases between them. Germline V gene sequence: CDR1 SGHAT, CDR2 FQDESV (reference sequence). There are 12 residues in the CDR3. The CDR3 nucleotides read TGTGCCAGCAGCTTAGACAGGAAAGAGCAGTTCCTC. This translates into CASSLDRKEQFL.

The chain carries TRBV18 and TRBJ1-4; D unclear. Looked up from germline, CDR1 is KGHSH and CDR2 is LQKENI. The CDR3 length is 13 residues. The V and J ends lost 3 bases and 15 bases respectively, with 17 bases between them. CDR3 sequence reads: CASSPQDLSMVFF. CDR3 DNA sequence: TGTGCCAGCTCACCCCAAGACTTATCCATGGTGTTTTTT.

For this clonotype: This may be a read error: a much more frequent sequence differs by one nucleotide. This chain links TRBV6-6 with TRBJ1-4, with D possibly matching TRBD1 (6 bases). Trimming removed 6 bases at V and 7 bases at J, with 15 bases between. Germline V gene lookup returns CDR1 MNHNY and CDR2 SVGAGI (reference sequence). The CDR3 consists of 14 residues. CDR3 region: CASRSETGSEKLFF. Here the CDR3 DNA reads TGTGCCAGCAGATCCGAGACAGGTTCTGAAAAACTGTTTTTT.

Points on this clonotype: A read error may explain this, as a much larger clone is one base away. The V and J genes are TRBV12-5 and TRBJ2-1, with 10 bases aligning to TRBD2. Germline CDR1 and CDR2: LGHNT and FRNRAP. The length of the CDR3 is 15 residues. CDR3 nucleotide sequence: TGTGCTAGTGGTGATCTAGCGGGGGCTTACAATGAGCAGTCCTTC. Translating it yields CASGDLAGAYNEQSF.

Comments on this clonotype: The final CDR3 position lacks the conserved phenylalanine or tryptophan, pointing to a likely read error. The rearrangement links TRBV11-2 to TRBJ2-5; D is ambiguous. V was shortened by 2 bases and J by 4 bases, with 11 bases between the two germline ends. Germline assignment: CDR1 SGHAT and CDR2 FQNNGV. This CDR3 has 14 amino acids. CDR3 amino acids: CASSLPSMGETQYL. In DNA form, the CDR3 reads TGTGCCAGCAGCTTACCCAGCATGGGAGAGACCCAGTACCTC.

About this clonotype: Relative to the germline gene, one junction end is altered; a read error may explain this. This sequence joins TRBV6-1 and TRBJ2-1; 7 nucleotides agree with TRBD1. This CDR3 has 14 amino acids. CDR1 is MNHNS, CDR2 SASEGT, per germline. CDR3 in DNA: TGTGCCAGCAGTACAGGGGCTCTGGGATCTGAGCGGTTCTTT. This sequence encodes CASSTGALGSERFF.

Comment on this clonotype: A much more abundant neighbour one base away suggests this may be a read error. The rearrangement uses TRBV6-5 and TRBJ2-1; no clear D gene. The CDR3 runs 11 residues. Germline V gene data show CDR1 as MNHEY and CDR2 as SVGAGI. The CDR3 loop reads CACRMYNEQFF. The CDR3 DNA reads as TGTGCCTGCAGGATGTACAATGAGCAGTTCTTC.

As for this clonotype: At one of its ends the junction is not consistent with the germline gene, which may arise from a read error. The genes are TRBV6-5 and TRBJ1-2; D is uncertain. Per germline, CDR1 MNHEY and CDR2 SVGAGI. The CDR3 contains 17 residues. The CDR3 is CASSYSVGNWQSYGYTF. DNA of the CDR3: TGTGCCAGCAGCTACTCCGTAGGGAACTGGCAGTCCTATGGCTACACCTTC.

The rearrangement uses TRBV28 and TRBJ1-4; TRBD1 agrees at 7 bases. This CDR3 contains 15 residues. The junction had 12 bases not matched to a gene; V was cut back by 6 bases and J by 8 bases. The germline gives CDR1 MDHEN, CDR2 SYDVKM. The DNA of the CDR3 is TGTGCCAGCAGCCCCCCACAGGGGAGTTGGGAAAAACTGTTTTTT. It yields the protein CASSPPQGSWEKLFF.

On this clonotype itself: The junction differs from germline at one of its ends, possibly a read error. This chain links TRBV11-2 with TRBJ2-1, with no clear D. The CDR3 has 15 residues. Germline lookup yields CDR1 SGHAT and CDR2 FQNNGV. The DNA for the CDR3 is TGTGCCAGCGGCATAGGAGACACCGCTGGGAATGAGCAGTTATTC. Residues: CASGIGDTAGNEQLF. The full variable domain, rest sourced from reference TRBV11-2 and TRBJ2-1, is EAGVAQSPRYKIIEKRQSVAFWCNPISGHATLYWYQQILGQGPKLLIQFQNNGVVDDSQLPKDRFSAERLKGVDSTLKIQPAKLEDSAVYLCASGIGDTAGNEQLFGPGTRLTVL.

This clonotype was counted at least ten times. The chain links TRBV4-1 to TRBJ2-7, with 10 bases matching TRBD2. This CDR3 has 15 residues. The V segment lost 4 bases and the J segment 7 bases; nucleotides outside the gene matches: 10. The germline CDR1 and CDR2 sequences are MGHRA and YSYEKL. This CDR3 reads CASSPRLAGDGEQYF. CDR3 bases: TGCGCCAGCAGCCCGCGGCTAGCGGGAGATGGAGAGCAGTACTTC.